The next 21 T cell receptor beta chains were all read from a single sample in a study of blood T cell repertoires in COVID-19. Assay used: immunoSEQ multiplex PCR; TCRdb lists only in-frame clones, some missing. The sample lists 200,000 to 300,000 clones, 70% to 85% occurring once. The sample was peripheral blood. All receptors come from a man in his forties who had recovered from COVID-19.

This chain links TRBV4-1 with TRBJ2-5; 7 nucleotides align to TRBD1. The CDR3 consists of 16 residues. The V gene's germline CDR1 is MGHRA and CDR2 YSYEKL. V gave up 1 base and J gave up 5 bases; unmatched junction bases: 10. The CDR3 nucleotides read TGCGCCAGCAGCCAAGGTGTGGCAGGGGGTGCGGAGACCCAGTACTTC. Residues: CASSQGVAGGAETQYF.

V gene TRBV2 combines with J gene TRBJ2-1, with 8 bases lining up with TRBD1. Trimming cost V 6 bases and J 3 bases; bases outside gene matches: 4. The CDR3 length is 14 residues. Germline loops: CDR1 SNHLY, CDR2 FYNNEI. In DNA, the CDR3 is TGTGCCAGCAGCAGGGGGCTTCTCTACAATGAGCAGTTCTTC. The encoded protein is CASSRGLLYNEQFF.

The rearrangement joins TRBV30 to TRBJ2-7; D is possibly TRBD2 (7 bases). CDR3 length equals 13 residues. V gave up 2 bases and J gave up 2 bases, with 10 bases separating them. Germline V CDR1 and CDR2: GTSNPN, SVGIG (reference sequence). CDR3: CAWSRGGAYEQYF. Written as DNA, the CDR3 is TGTGCCTGGAGTAGGGGGGGGGCCTACGAGCAGTACTTC.

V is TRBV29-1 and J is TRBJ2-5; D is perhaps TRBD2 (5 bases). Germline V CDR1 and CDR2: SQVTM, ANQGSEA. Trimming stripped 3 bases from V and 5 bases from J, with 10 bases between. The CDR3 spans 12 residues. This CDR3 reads CSVDEGWETQYF. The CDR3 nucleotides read TGCAGCGTTGATGAGGGCTGGGAGACCCAGTACTTC.

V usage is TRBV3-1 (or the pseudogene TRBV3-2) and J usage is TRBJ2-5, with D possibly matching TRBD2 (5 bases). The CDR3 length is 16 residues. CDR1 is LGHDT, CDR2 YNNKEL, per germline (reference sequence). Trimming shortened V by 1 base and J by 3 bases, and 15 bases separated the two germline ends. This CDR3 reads CASSQVPSGGKETQYF. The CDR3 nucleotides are TGTGCCAGCAGCCAAGTCCCGAGCGGTGGGAAAGAGACCCAGTACTTC.

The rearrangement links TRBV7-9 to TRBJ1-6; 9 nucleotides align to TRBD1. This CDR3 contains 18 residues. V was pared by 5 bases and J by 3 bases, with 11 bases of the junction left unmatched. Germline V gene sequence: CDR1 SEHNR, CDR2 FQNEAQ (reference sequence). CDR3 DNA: TGTGCCAGCAGCCGGCTAACGGGACAGGGCGTCTATAATTCACCCCTCCACTTT. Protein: CASSRLTGQGVYNSPLHF.

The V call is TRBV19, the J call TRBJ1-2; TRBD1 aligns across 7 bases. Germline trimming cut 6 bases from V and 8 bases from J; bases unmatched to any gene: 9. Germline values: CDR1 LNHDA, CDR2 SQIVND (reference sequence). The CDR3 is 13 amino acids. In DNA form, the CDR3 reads TGTGCCAGTAGACCTACAGGGGTCGGCGGCTACACCTTC. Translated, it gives CASRPTGVGGYTF.

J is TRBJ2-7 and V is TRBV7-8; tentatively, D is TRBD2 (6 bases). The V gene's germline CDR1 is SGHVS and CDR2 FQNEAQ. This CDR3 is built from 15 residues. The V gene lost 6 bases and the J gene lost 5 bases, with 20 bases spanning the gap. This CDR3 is CASRHSGGAGHEQYF. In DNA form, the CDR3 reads TGTGCCAGCAGACATAGCGGAGGGGCGGGGCACGAGCAGTACTTC.

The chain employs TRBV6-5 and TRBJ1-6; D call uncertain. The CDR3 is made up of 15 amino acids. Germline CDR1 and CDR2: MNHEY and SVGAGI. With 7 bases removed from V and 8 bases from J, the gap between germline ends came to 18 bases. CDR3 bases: TGTGCCAGCACCTTAAACCAGTCACCTGATTCACCCCTCCACTTT. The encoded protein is CASTLNQSPDSPLHF.

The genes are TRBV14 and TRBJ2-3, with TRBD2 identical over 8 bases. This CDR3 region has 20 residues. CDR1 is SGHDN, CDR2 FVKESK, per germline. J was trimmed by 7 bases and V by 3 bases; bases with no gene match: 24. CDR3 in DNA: TGTGCCAGCAGCCATCAGGCTCCTAGCGGGCCCGAGTCCTATATACATACGCAGTATTTT. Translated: CASSHQAPSGPESYIHTQYF.

CDR3 sequence (DNA): TGTGCCAGCAGTCGCCGACTAGCGGTACAAGAGACCCAGTACTTC. This sequence encodes CASSRRLAVQETQYF. This chain joins TRBV6-5 and TRBJ2-5, with 9 bases identical to TRBD2. The junction had 6 bases not matched to a gene; V was cut back by 5 bases and J by 2 bases. Germline loops: CDR1 MNHEY, CDR2 SVGAGI. CDR3 length equals 15 residues.

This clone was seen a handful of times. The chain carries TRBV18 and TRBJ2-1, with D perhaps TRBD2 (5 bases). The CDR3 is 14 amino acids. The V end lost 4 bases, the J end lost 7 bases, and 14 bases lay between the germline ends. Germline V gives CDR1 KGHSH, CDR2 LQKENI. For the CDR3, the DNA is TGTGCCAGCTCACGACCAGACGAGCGGAATGAGCAGTTCTTC. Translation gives CASSRPDERNEQFF.

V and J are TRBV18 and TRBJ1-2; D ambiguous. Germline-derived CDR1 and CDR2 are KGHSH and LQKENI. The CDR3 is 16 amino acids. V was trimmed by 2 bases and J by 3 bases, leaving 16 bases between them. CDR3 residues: CASSPAQAPGDYGYTF. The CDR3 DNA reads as TGTGCCAGCTCACCAGCCCAGGCGCCCGGCGACTATGGCTACACCTTC.

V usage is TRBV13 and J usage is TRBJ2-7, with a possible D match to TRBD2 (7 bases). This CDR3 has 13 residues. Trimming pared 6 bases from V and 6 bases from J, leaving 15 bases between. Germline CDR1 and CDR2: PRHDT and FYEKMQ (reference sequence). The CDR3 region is CASSGGGGTEQYF. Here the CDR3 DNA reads TGTGCCAGCAGTGGGGGAGGGGGGACCGAGCAGTACTTC. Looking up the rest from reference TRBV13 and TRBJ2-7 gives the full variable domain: AAGVIQSPRHLIKEKRETATLKCYPIPRHDTVYWYQQGPGQDPQFLISFYEKMQSDKGSIPDRFSAQQFSDYHSELNMSSLELGDSALYFCASSGGGGTEQYFGPGTRLTVT.

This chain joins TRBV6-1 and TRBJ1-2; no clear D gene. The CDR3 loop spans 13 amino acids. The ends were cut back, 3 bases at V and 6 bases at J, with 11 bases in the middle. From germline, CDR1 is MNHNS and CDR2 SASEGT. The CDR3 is CASSDSKQHGYTF. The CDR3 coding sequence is TGTGCCAGCAGTGATTCGAAACAGCATGGCTACACCTTC.

The CDR3 sequence: CASSPPGLAENTGELFF. The CDR3 DNA sequence: TGTGCCAGCTCACCACCGGGGCTAGCGGAAAACACCGGGGAGCTGTTTTTT. The chain joins TRBV18 to TRBJ2-2; TRBD2 matches at 7 bases. Germline CDR1 KGHSH, CDR2 LQKENI. The junction had 6 bases not matched to a gene; V was cut back by 0 bases and J by 2 bases. This CDR3 is built from 17 residues.

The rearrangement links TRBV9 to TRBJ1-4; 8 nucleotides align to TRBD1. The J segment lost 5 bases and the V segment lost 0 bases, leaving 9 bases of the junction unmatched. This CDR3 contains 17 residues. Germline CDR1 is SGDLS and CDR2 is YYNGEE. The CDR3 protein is CASSVDPSGQGNEKLFF. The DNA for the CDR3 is TGTGCCAGCAGCGTAGATCCGTCCGGACAGGGAAATGAAAAACTGTTTTTT.

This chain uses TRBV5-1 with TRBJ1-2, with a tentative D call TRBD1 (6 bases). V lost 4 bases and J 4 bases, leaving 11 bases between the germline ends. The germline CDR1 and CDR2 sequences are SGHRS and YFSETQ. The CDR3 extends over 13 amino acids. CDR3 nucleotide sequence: TGCGCCAGCAGCACCCGGGACACCTATGGCTACACCTTC. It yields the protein CASSTRDTYGYTF.

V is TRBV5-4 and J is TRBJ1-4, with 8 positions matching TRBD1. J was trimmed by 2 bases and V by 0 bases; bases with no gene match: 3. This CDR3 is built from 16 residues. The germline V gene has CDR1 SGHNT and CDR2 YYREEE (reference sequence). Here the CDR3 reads CASSLDRGRTNEKLFF. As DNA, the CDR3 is TGTGCCAGCAGCTTGGACAGGGGGAGGACTAATGAAAAACTGTTTTTT.

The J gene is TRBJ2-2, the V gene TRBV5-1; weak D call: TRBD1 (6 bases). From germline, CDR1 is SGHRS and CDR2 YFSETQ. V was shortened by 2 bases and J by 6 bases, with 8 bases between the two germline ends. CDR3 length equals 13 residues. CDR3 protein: CASSFSGAGELFF. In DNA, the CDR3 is TGCGCCAGCAGCTTCTCAGGGGCCGGGGAGCTGTTTTTT.

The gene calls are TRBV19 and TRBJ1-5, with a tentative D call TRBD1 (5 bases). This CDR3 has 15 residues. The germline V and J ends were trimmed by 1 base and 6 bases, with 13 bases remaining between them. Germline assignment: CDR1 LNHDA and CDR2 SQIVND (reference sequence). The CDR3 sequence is CASSIGARGFQPQHF. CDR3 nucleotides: TGTGCCAGTAGTATAGGAGCTAGGGGTTTTCAGCCCCAGCATTTT. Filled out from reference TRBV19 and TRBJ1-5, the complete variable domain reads DGGITQSPKYLFRKEGQNVTLSCEQNLNHDAMYWYRQDPGQGLRLIYYSQIVNDFQKGDIAEGYSVSREKKESFPLTVTSAQKNPTAFYLCASSIGARGFQPQHFGDGTRLSIL.